The 23 T cell receptor beta chains below all came from one sample that was sequenced in a study of OX40 agonist ivuxolimab in advanced cancers. The repertoire was sequenced with immunoSEQ multiplex PCR; TCRdb's copy has only in-frame clones and lacks some. This sample has around 70,000 clones; roughly nine tenths occur once, and the top ten carry around 7.3%. The specimen was CD4+ or CD8+ T cells sorted from blood, collected in a trial of the OX40 agonist ivuxolimab. These receptors were obtained from an adult with an advanced solid tumor such as melanoma, head and neck, liver or kidney cancer.

The J gene is TRBJ2-7, the V gene TRBV2, with 10 bases lining up with TRBD1. V lost 6 bases and J lost 2; bases outside the gene matches: 10. The CDR3 is made up of 16 amino acids. The germline gives CDR1 SNHLY, CDR2 FYNNEI. This chain's CDR3 is CASSNVRQGAPYEQYF. The CDR3 DNA sequence: TGTGCCAGCAGCAATGTTCGACAGGGGGCCCCCTACGAGCAGTACTTC. The variable domain in full, completed from reference TRBV2 and TRBJ2-7, reads EPEVTQTPSHQVTQMGQEVILRCVPISNHLYFYWYRQILGQKVEFLVSFYNNEISEKSEIFDDQFSVERPDGSNFTLKIRSTKLEDSAMYFCASSNVRQGAPYEQYFGPGTRLTVT.

The genes are TRBV5-1 and TRBJ2-7; 7 bases are a match to TRBD1. The germline gives CDR1 SGHRS, CDR2 YFSETQ. The J segment lost 3 bases and the V segment lost 1 base, leaving 7 bases of the junction unmatched. The CDR3 totals 15 residues. CDR3 DNA sequence: TGCGCCAGCAGCTTGCTTGTGGGACAGAACTACGAGCAGTACTTC. This encodes CASSLLVGQNYEQYF. Full variable domain (rest looked up from reference TRBV5-1 and TRBJ2-7): KAGVTQTPRYLIKTRGQQVTLSCSPISGHRSVSWYQQTPGQGLQFLFEYFSETQRNKGNFPGRFSGRQFSNSRSEMNVSTLELGDSALYLCASSLLVGQNYEQYFGPGTRLTVT.

This chain uses TRBV5-5 with TRBJ2-7, with 8 bases matching TRBD1. The V gene's germline CDR1 is SGHKS and CDR2 YYEKEE (reference sequence). J lost 5 bases, V lost 0 bases, and 4 bases had no gene match. This CDR3 is 14 amino acids long. CDR3 nucleotides: TGTGCCAGCAGCTTGGGGCAGGGGGCCGACGAGCAGTACTTC. It specifies CASSLGQGADEQYF.

The rearrangement uses TRBV15 and TRBJ1-1; maybe TRBD1 (5 bases). The CDR3 has 13 residues. Germline loops: CDR1 LNHNV, CDR2 YYDKDF (reference sequence). Trimming shortened V by 2 bases and J by 4 bases, and 8 bases separated the two germline ends. This CDR3 reads CATSRKGATEAFF. CDR3 sequence (DNA): TGTGCCACCAGCAGAAAAGGGGCCACTGAAGCTTTCTTT.

The V call is TRBV6-5, the J call TRBJ2-1, with D hard to call. CDR3 size: 12 residues. V shed 4 bases and J shed 5 bases, with 6 bases lying between them. Germline V gives CDR1 MNHEY, CDR2 SVGAGI. CDR3 coding DNA: TGTGCCAGCAGTTTTCCCGACAATGAGCAGTTCTTC. This sequence encodes CASSFPDNEQFF.

The CDR3 nucleotides read TGTGCCAGCAGCGGGTTGATCTACGAGCAGTACTTC. It yields the protein CASSGLIYEQYF. The gene calls are TRBV6-1 and TRBJ2-7; the D is unclear. The germline V and J ends were trimmed by 6 bases and 3 bases, with 9 bases remaining between them. This CDR3 comprises 12 residues. CDR1 and CDR2 from the germline V gene are MNHNS and SASEGT.

Only a few counts were recorded for this clone. The chain has TRBV27 and TRBJ1-1; D is ambiguous. Germline CDR1 MNHEY, CDR2 SMNVEV (reference sequence). V was cut by 2 bases and J by 1 base, with 5 bases left in between. The CDR3 runs 13 residues. The CDR3 coding sequence is TGTGCCAGCAGTTTAGGGGAGAACACTGAAGCTTTCTTT. This sequence encodes CASSLGENTEAFF.

V gene TRBV7-7 combines with J gene TRBJ1-5; no firm D call. This CDR3 region has 14 residues. CDR1 and CDR2 (germline): SSHAT, FNYEAQ (reference sequence). Deletions cut 5 bases from V and 6 bases from J, with 14 bases between. The CDR3 loop reads CASSPTLGGQPQHF. In nucleotides, the CDR3 is TGTGCCAGCAGCCCTACATTGGGCGGTCAGCCCCAGCATTTT.

J is TRBJ1-2 and V is TRBV7-9; D is perhaps TRBD1 (6 bases). Deletions cut 8 bases from V and 5 bases from J, with 18 bases between. In germline, CDR1 is SEHNR, CDR2 FQNEAQ (reference sequence). This CDR3 has 14 amino acids. CDR3 in amino acids: CASGGFTGFYGYTF. CDR3 bases: TGTGCCAGCGGGGGTTTTACAGGGTTTTATGGCTACACCTTC.

The J gene is TRBJ1-1, the V gene TRBV6-1; D is ambiguous. Germline V gene data show CDR1 as MNHNS and CDR2 as SASEGT. Trimming removed 2 bases at V and 5 bases at J, with 12 bases between. This CDR3 is built from 14 residues. In DNA, the CDR3 is TGTGCCAGCAGTGAATTGACCGGTGGGACTGAAGCTTTCTTT. Residues: CASSELTGGTEAFF.

The chain recombines TRBV7-9 with TRBJ2-1; the D call may be TRBD1 or TRBD2 (6 bases each). V lost 6 bases, J lost 8 bases, and 17 bases lay in between. The CDR3 extends over 14 amino acids. Germline V gene sequence: CDR1 SEHNR, CDR2 FQNEAQ (reference sequence). DNA of the CDR3: TGTGCCAGCAGGGACGGGGGCCCATACGATGAGCAGTTCTTC. Amino acids: CASRDGGPYDEQFF.

The chain has TRBV4-3 and TRBJ2-3; 11 nucleotides align to TRBD2. The length of the CDR3 is 17 residues. Germline values: CDR1 LGHNA, CDR2 YSLEER. Trimming at V came to 0 bases and at J to 1 base, leaving 3 bases not matched to a gene. The CDR3 nucleotides read TGCGCCAGCAGCCAAGATCGACTAGCGGGACGCACAGATACGCAGTATTTT. This translates into CASSQDRLAGRTDTQYF.

This rearrangement joins TRBV6-5 to TRBJ1-1; D call uncertain. Trimming shortened V by 4 bases and J by 7 bases, and 7 bases separated the two germline ends. CDR3 length: 11 amino acids. Germline-derived CDR1 and CDR2 are MNHEY and SVGAGI. The CDR3 is CASSSTYEAFF. In DNA, the CDR3 is TGTGCCAGCAGTTCAACCTATGAAGCTTTCTTT.

The chain combines TRBV4-3 with TRBJ1-1; D not certain. Germline-derived CDR1 and CDR2 are LGHNA and YSLEER. CDR3 length: 16 amino acids. V lost 1 base and J lost 2, with 14 bases in between. The DNA of the CDR3 is TGCGCCAGCAGCCAAGGCCGCGAGAAACTAAACACTGAAGCTTTCTTT. Protein product: CASSQGREKLNTEAFF.

This rearrangement joins TRBV6-5 to TRBJ2-7, with D possibly called TRBD1 or TRBD2 (5 bases each). There are 14 residues in the CDR3. V was trimmed by 2 bases and J by 2 bases, leaving 10 bases between them. Germline V CDR1 and CDR2: MNHEY, SVGAGI. The CDR3, as DNA: TGTGCCAGCAGTTACGAGGGGAGTGCCTACGAGCAGTACTTC. Protein sequence: CASSYEGSAYEQYF.

The chain has TRBV5-1 and TRBJ2-1, with 7 bases identical to TRBD1. CDR1 SGHRS and CDR2 YFSETQ come from the germline V gene. This CDR3 is built from 14 residues. The junction had 2 bases not matched to a gene; V was cut back by 1 base and J by 4 bases. The CDR3 DNA is TGCGCCAGCAGCTTGAGGACAGGTTACAATGAGCAGTTCTTC. Amino acids: CASSLRTGYNEQFF.

CDR3 region: CASRGQPNYGYTF. The DNA of the CDR3 is TGTGCCAGCAGAGGACAGCCGAACTATGGCTACACCTTC. The chain couples TRBV9 to TRBJ1-2; possibly TRBD1 for D (6 bases). Germline V gene lookup returns CDR1 SGDLS and CDR2 YYNGEE. The CDR3 consists of 13 residues. V lost 5 bases and J 2 bases, leaving 10 bases between the germline ends.

The chain recombines TRBV5-5 with TRBJ1-1, with a tentative D call TRBD1 (5 bases). This CDR3 is built from 14 residues. CDR1 is SGHKS, CDR2 YYEKEE, per germline (reference sequence). V was cut by 1 base and J by 7 bases, with 14 bases left in between. The CDR3 nucleotides read TGTGCCAGCAGCTTGTCCAGAAGCGGGGGTGAAGCTTTCTTT. Its translation is CASSLSRSGGEAFF.

CDR3 nucleotides: TGTGCCACCAGCAGAGATAGAACGGTGTATAATTCACCCCTCCACTTT. It codes for CATSRDRTVYNSPLHF. This chain uses TRBV15 with TRBJ1-6; D uncertain. Germline V CDR1 and CDR2: LNHNV, YYDKDF (reference sequence). This CDR3 is built from 16 residues. With 0 bases removed from V and 4 bases from J, the gap between germline ends came to 10 bases. The full variable domain, in which reference TRBV15 and TRBJ1-6 provide the parts outside the CDR3, is DAMVIQNPRYQVTQFGKPVTLSCSQTLNHNVMYWYQQKSSQAPKLLFHYYDKDFNNEADTPDNFQSRRPNTSFCFLDIRSPGLGDTAMYLCATSRDRTVYNSPLHFGNGTRLTVT.

This chain's CDR3 is CASTATGELFF. The CDR3 region has the DNA TGTGCCAGCACCGCCACCGGGGAGCTGTTTTTT. The V and J genes are TRBV21-1 and TRBJ2-2. TRBV21-1 is given as a pseudogene. This CDR3 region has 11 residues.

V gene TRBV19 combines with J gene TRBJ1-2; D gene ambiguous. The length of the CDR3 is 16 residues. Germline CDR1 LNHDA, CDR2 SQIVND (reference sequence). V shed 2 bases and J shed 1 base, with 14 bases lying between them. For the CDR3, the DNA is TGTGCCAGTAGTATAAGTGGTTCGGCCAGTAACTATGGCTACACCTTC. It codes for CASSISGSASNYGYTF.

The chain is built from TRBV7-9 and TRBJ2-1; TRBD2 matches at 10 bases. The CDR3 spans 15 residues. Germline CDR1 reads SEHNR; CDR2 reads FQNEAQ (reference sequence). With V trimmed by 5 bases and J by 8 bases, 9 bases remained unmatched. CDR3 in amino acids: CASSKSGGVLYEQFF. CDR3 in DNA: TGTGCCAGCAGCAAAAGCGGGGGGGTTCTGTATGAGCAGTTCTTC. The full variable domain, its missing parts supplied by reference TRBV7-9 and TRBJ2-1, is DTGVSQNPRHKITKRGQNVTFRCDPISEHNRLYWYRQTLGQGPEFLTYFQNEAQLEKSRLLSDRFSAERPKGSFSTLEIQRTEQGDSAMYLCASSKSGGVLYEQFFGPGTRLTVL.

The chain has TRBV2 and TRBJ2-1; unclear D gene. The germline V and J ends were trimmed by 7 bases and 7 bases, with 5 bases remaining between them. The CDR3 covers 10 residues. Germline CDR1 reads SNHLY; CDR2 reads FYNNEI. CDR3 coding DNA: TGTGCCAGCACTAAGAATGAGCAGTTCTTC. Protein sequence: CASTKNEQFF. Looking up the rest from reference TRBV2 and TRBJ2-1 gives the full variable domain: EPEVTQTPSHQVTQMGQEVILRCVPISNHLYFYWYRQILGQKVEFLVSFYNNEISEKSEIFDDQFSVERPDGSNFTLKIRSTKLEDSAMYFCASTKNEQFFGPGTRLTVL.